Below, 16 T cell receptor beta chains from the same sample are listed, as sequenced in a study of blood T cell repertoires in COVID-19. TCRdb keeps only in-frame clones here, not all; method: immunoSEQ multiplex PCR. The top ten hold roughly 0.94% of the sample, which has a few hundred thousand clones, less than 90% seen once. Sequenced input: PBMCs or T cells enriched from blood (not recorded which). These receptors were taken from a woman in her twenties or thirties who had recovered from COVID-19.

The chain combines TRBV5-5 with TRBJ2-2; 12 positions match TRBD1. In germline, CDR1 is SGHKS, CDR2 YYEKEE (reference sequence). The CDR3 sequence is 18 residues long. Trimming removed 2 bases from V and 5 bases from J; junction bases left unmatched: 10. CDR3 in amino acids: CASSLIPGQGALTGELFF. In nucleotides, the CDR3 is TGTGCCAGCAGCTTAATCCCGGGACAGGGGGCGCTTACCGGGGAGCTGTTTTTT.

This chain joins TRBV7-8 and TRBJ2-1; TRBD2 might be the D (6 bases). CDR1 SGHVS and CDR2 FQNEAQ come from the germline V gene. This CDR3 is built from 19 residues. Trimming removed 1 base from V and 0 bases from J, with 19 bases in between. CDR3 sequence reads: CASSLEGRWVAASYNEQFF. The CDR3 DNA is TGTGCCAGCAGCTTAGAGGGTCGTTGGGTAGCGGCCTCCTACAATGAGCAGTTCTTC.

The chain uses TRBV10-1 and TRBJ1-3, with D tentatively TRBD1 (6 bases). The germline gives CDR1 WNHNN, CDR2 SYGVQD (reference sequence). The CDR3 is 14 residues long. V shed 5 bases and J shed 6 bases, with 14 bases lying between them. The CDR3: CASSRGGSENTIYF. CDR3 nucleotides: TGCGCCAGCAGTCGCGGGGGCAGTGAAAACACCATATATTTT.

For the CDR3, the DNA is TGTGCCAGCAGTGATAAGGGGGCCGGCTATGGCTACACCTTC. Protein product: CASSDKGAGYGYTF. The chain carries TRBV2 and TRBJ1-2, with 7 bases matching TRBD1. The CDR3 is 14 residues long. The V segment lost 3 bases and the J segment 4 bases; nucleotides outside the gene matches: 5. From germline, CDR1 is SNHLY and CDR2 FYNNEI.

The DNA of the CDR3 is TGCGCCAGCAGTGAGTCGATCAGGGGCAACAATGAGCAGTTCTTC. Translation gives CASSESIRGNNEQFF. This sequence joins TRBV10-1 and TRBJ2-1; tentative D call: TRBD1 (6 bases). The germline CDR1 and CDR2 sequences are WNHNN and SYGVQD (reference sequence). With 0 bases removed from V and 5 bases from J, the gap between germline ends came to 11 bases. The CDR3 sequence is 15 residues long.

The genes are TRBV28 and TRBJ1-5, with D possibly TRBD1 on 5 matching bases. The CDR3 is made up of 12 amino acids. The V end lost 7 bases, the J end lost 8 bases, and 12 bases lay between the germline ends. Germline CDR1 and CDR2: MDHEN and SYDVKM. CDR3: CASTRSTEPQHF. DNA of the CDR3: TGTGCCAGCACCCGATCGACAGAGCCCCAGCATTTT.

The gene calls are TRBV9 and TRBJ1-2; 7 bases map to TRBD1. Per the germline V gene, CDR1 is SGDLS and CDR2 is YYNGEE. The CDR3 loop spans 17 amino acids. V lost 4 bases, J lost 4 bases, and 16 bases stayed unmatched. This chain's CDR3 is CASSLRQGEGIGYGYTF. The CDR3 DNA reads TGTGCCAGCAGCCTCCGACAGGGAGAGGGAATCGGCTATGGCTACACCTTC.

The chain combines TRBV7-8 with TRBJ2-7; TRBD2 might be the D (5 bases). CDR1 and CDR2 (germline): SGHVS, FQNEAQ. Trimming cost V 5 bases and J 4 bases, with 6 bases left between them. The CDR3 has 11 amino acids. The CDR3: CASSRTYEQYF. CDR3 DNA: TGTGCCAGCAGCCGGACTTACGAGCAGTACTTC.

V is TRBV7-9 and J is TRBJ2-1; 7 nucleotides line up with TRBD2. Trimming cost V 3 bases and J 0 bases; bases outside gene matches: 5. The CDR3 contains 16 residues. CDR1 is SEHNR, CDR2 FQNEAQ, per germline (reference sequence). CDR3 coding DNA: TGTGCCAGCAGCTTTCTAGCGGTTCCCTCCTACAATGAGCAGTTCTTC. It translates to CASSFLAVPSYNEQFF.

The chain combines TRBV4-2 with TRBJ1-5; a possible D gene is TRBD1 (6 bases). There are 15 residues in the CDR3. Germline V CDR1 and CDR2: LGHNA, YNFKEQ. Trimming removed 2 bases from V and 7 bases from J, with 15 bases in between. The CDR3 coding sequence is TGTGCCAGCAGCCAATCCGAGGACAGTTCCCAGCCCCAGCATTTT. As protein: CASSQSEDSSQPQHF.

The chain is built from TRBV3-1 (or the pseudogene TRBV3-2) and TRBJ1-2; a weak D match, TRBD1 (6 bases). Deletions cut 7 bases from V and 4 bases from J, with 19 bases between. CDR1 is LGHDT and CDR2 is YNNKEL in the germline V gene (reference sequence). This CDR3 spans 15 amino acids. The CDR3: CASTPGTSPLYGYTF. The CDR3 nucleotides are TGTGCCAGCACCCCAGGGACAAGCCCCCTCTATGGCTACACCTTC.

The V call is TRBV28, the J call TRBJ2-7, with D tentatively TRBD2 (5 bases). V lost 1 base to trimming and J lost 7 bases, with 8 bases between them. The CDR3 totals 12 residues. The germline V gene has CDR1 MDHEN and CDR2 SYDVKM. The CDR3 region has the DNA TGTGCCAGCAGTTTATTATCGGGGGAGCAGTACTTC. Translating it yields CASSLLSGEQYF.

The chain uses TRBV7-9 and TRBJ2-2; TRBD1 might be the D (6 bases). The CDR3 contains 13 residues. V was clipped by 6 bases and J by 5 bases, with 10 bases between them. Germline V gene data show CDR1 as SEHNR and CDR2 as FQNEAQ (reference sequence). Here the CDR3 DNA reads TGTGCCAGCAGTCAAGGGGGTACCGGGGAGCTGTTTTTT. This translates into CASSQGGTGELFF.

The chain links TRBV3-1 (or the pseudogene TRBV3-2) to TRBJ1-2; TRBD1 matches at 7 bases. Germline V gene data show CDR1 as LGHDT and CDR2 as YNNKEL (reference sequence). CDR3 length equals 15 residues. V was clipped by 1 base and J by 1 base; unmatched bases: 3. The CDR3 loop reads CASSQVGQLNYGYTF. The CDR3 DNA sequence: TGTGCCAGCAGCCAAGTGGGACAGCTTAACTATGGCTACACCTTC.

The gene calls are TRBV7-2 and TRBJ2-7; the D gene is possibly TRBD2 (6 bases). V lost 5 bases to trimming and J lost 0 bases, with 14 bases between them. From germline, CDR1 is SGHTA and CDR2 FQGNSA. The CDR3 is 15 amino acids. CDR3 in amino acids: CASSPQAGTSYEQYF. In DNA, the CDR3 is TGTGCCAGCAGCCCCCAGGCGGGGACCTCCTACGAGCAGTACTTC.

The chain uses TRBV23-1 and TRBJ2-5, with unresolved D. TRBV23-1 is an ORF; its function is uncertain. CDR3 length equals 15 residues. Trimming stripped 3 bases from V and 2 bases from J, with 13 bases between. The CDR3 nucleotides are TGCGCCAGCAGTCAGTACCCCTGTGAGCAAGAGACCCAGTACTTC. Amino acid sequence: CASSQYPCEQETQYF.